The 19 T cell receptor beta chains in this list originate from one sample, sequenced in a study of cytomegalovirus exposure and HLA in healthy donors. PCR primers comprised 60 Vbeta and 13 Jbeta primers. TCRdb keeps only in-frame clones here, not all; method: immunoSEQ multiplex PCR. There are 210,000 or so clones in the sample; over 75% occur only once, and 0.2% to 0.25% lies in the top ten. The sample was PBMCs. The source of these receptors is a girl aged 2 to 9 in good health and CMV-seronegative.

The CDR3 sequence is CASSTRTGGAYYGYTF. The CDR3 bases are TGTGCCAGCAGCACTCGGACAGGGGGGGCATACTATGGCTACACCTTC. The chain employs TRBV7-8 and TRBJ1-2; the match to TRBD1 covers 10 bases. V lost 5 bases and J lost 3; bases outside the gene matches: 9. Germline V CDR1 and CDR2: SGHVS, FQNEAQ. CDR3 length: 16 amino acids.

This clone was detected only a few times. One end of the junction is discordant with germline, which a read error may explain. Other nucleotide sequences in the sample specify the same CDR3. The gene calls are TRBV7-9 and TRBJ2-7; 9 bases line up with TRBD1. The germline V gene has CDR1 SEHNR and CDR2 FQNEAQ (reference sequence). This CDR3 contains 12 residues. The CDR3 bases are TGTTCCAGCAGCCCGACAGGGGGCGAGCAGTACTTC. Its translation is CSSSPTGGEQYF.

V gene TRBV6-6 combines with J gene TRBJ2-7; no reliable D call. Looked up from germline, CDR1 is MNHNY and CDR2 is SVGAGI (reference sequence). The CDR3 runs to 15 residues. V was cut by 8 bases and J by 0 bases, with 17 bases left in between. Written as DNA, the CDR3 is TGTGCCAGCTTCGCGAGTCGAAGGAGCTCCTACGAGCAGTACTTC. Residues: CASFASRRSSYEQYF.

In its sample, this clone was seen once. This chain connects TRBV4-1 to TRBJ1-2; tentative D call: TRBD1 (5 bases). Germline CDR1 reads MGHRA; CDR2 reads YSYEKL. The CDR3 covers 15 residues. V lost 0 bases and J 4 bases, leaving 12 bases between the germline ends. CDR3 in DNA: TGCGCCAGCAGCCAAGACCAGGGTTTTGGCTATGGCTACACCTTC. Its protein product is CASSQDQGFGYGYTF.

The chain links TRBV19 to TRBJ2-2; possibly TRBD1 for D (5 bases). The CDR3 is made up of 13 amino acids. Germline values: CDR1 LNHDA, CDR2 SQIVND (reference sequence). V was cut by 6 bases and J by 6 bases, with 11 bases left in between. The CDR3 here is CASSFRVSGELFF. The CDR3 nucleotides are TGTGCCAGTAGCTTCAGGGTATCCGGGGAGCTGTTTTTT.

The V gene is TRBV4-2, the J gene TRBJ2-3; 8 bases align to TRBD2. Germline CDR1 and CDR2: LGHNA and YNFKEQ. Germline trimming cut 1 base from V and 0 bases from J; bases unmatched to any gene: 3. CDR3 length equals 16 residues. In DNA, the CDR3 is TGTGCCAGCAGCCAAGTTAGCGGGGCTAGCACAGATACGCAGTATTTT. This encodes CASSQVSGASTDTQYF.

This clone was picked up one time. The V call is TRBV14, the J call TRBJ2-5; D unresolved. V was cut by 3 bases and J by 2 bases, with 19 bases left in between. Germline V CDR1 and CDR2: SGHDN, FVKESK. This CDR3 is built from 17 residues. CDR3 nucleotide sequence: TGTGCCAGCAGCCACCCATACAAGAATAAAAATCAAGAGACCCAGTACTTC. Translated: CASSHPYKNKNQETQYF.

The chain is built from TRBV5-1 and TRBJ2-7, with D hard to call. Germline-derived CDR1 and CDR2 are SGHRS and YFSETQ. This CDR3 has 13 residues. V lost 2 bases to trimming and J lost 3 bases, with 9 bases between them. The CDR3 here is CASSFDTHYEQYF. CDR3 nucleotides: TGCGCCAGCAGCTTCGACACCCACTACGAGCAGTACTTC.

The chain links TRBV9 to TRBJ1-2; a weak D match, TRBD1 (6 bases). Germline V gene data show CDR1 as SGDLS and CDR2 as YYNGEE. This CDR3 is built from 14 residues. V was shortened by 2 bases and J by 0 bases, with 8 bases between the two germline ends. The CDR3 is CASSVDSTNYGYTF. The CDR3 DNA follows: TGTGCCAGCAGCGTGGACAGCACTAACTATGGCTACACCTTC.

The chain joins TRBV18 to TRBJ2-5, with D possibly matching TRBD2 (6 bases). Trimming pared 1 base from V and 5 bases from J, leaving 17 bases between. The CDR3 totals 16 residues. CDR1 is KGHSH, CDR2 LQKENI, per germline. This CDR3 reads CASSPRRTNLVETQYF. The CDR3 bases are TGTGCCAGCTCACCACGGAGGACTAACCTCGTGGAGACCCAGTACTTC.

The CDR3 DNA follows: TGTGCCAGCAGCAGGGATCAGGGTGAAACGCAGTTCTTC. It codes for CASSRDQGETQFF. V gene TRBV5-8 combines with J gene TRBJ2-1; possible D gene TRBD1, 5 bases. The V end was cut by 4 bases, the J end by 12 bases, with 17 bases between. There are 13 residues in the CDR3. CDR1 and CDR2 from the germline V gene are SGHTS and YDEGEE.

The CDR3 DNA reads as TGTGCCAGCAGTACGAGACAGGGGGCAACTAATGAAAAACTGTTTTTT. Translation: CASSTRQGATNEKLFF. V gene TRBV6-6 combines with J gene TRBJ1-4; 9 positions match TRBD1. Germline values: CDR1 MNHNY, CDR2 SVGAGI (reference sequence). The CDR3 runs to 16 residues. Germline trimming cut 5 bases from V and 0 bases from J; bases unmatched to any gene: 4.

This clone was recorded a few times. This chain joins TRBV7-2 and TRBJ2-7; 7 bases map to TRBD1. Losses at the gene ends were 5 bases for V and 2 bases for J; bases not matched to a gene: 9. The CDR3 is made up of 15 amino acids. From germline, CDR1 is SGHTA and CDR2 FQGNSA. CDR3 DNA: TGTGCCAGCAGCCCCCAGACAGGGCCTGCCTACGAGCAGTACTTC. Residues: CASSPQTGPAYEQYF. The entire variable domain, with the rest obtained from reference TRBV7-2 and TRBJ2-7, is as follows: GAGVSQSPSNKVTEKGKDVELRCDPISGHTALYWYRQSLGQGLEFLIYFQGNSAPDKSGLPSDRFSAERTGGSVSTLTIQRTQQEDSAVYLCASSPQTGPAYEQYFGPGTRLTVT.

The chain recombines TRBV6-6 with TRBJ2-6; D is perhaps TRBD1 (6 bases). Germline CDR1 MNHNY, CDR2 SVGAGI (reference sequence). V was clipped by 8 bases and J by 4 bases, with 18 bases between them. The CDR3 runs 16 residues. The CDR3 nucleotides are TGTGCCAGCGTTCCGGGGACACGTCTGGGGGCCAACGTCCTGACTTTC. As protein: CASVPGTRLGANVLTF.

In its sample, this clone was seen a few times. The V gene is TRBV10-2, the J gene TRBJ2-3; TRBD2 agrees at 15 bases. The CDR3 runs to 16 residues. CDR1 is WSHSY and CDR2 is SAAADI in the germline V gene. V shed 8 bases and J 3 bases; nucleotides not matched to a gene: 6. DNA for the CDR3: TGCGCCAGCGGGTGGACTAGCGGGAGGGGAACAGATACGCAGTATTTT. This sequence encodes CASGWTSGRGTDTQYF.

The chain uses TRBV5-1 and TRBJ2-5; the match to TRBD2 covers 12 bases. Germline CDR1 reads SGHRS; CDR2 reads YFSETQ. The V and J ends lost 5 bases and 3 bases, in that order; junction bases with no gene match: 8. This CDR3 contains 16 residues. CDR3 sequence reads: CASSGLAGRGKETQYF. In DNA, the CDR3 is TGCGCCAGCAGTGGACTAGCGGGAAGGGGGAAAGAGACCCAGTACTTC. Full variable domain (outside the CDR3, taken from reference TRBV5-1 and TRBJ2-5): KAGVTQTPRYLIKTRGQQVTLSCSPISGHRSVSWYQQTPGQGLQFLFEYFSETQRNKGNFPGRFSGRQFSNSRSEMNVSTLELGDSALYLCASSGLAGRGKETQYFGPGTRLLVL.

This clone showed up just once. The chain combines TRBV27 with TRBJ1-2, with 7 bases matching TRBD1. Germline values: CDR1 MNHEY, CDR2 SMNVEV (reference sequence). V dropped 4 bases and J dropped 6; count of bases not matched to a gene: 5. The CDR3 runs to 13 residues. CDR3 sequence: CASSYRDSHGYTF. The CDR3, as DNA: TGTGCCAGCAGTTACCGGGACAGTCATGGCTACACCTTC.

V usage is TRBV5-4 and J usage is TRBJ2-4; D not resolved. Trimming shortened V by 4 bases and J by 2 bases, and 16 bases separated the two germline ends. Germline V lookup: CDR1 SGHNT, CDR2 YYREEE (reference sequence). The CDR3 is 16 residues long. The CDR3: CASSVGQQYPKNIQYF. The CDR3 DNA reads TGTGCCAGCAGCGTGGGCCAACAGTATCCCAAAAACATTCAGTACTTC.

A single count supports this clone. The chain employs TRBV5-5 and TRBJ1-2; D gene ambiguous. The germline V and J ends were trimmed by 4 bases and 4 bases, with 14 bases remaining between them. CDR1 and CDR2 (germline): SGHKS, YYEKEE (reference sequence). This CDR3 has 14 residues. CDR3 region: CASSELRVGYGYTF. Written as DNA, the CDR3 is TGTGCCAGCAGCGAACTGAGGGTTGGCTATGGCTACACCTTC.